These T cell receptor beta chains were read from a single sample in a study. TCRdb reprocessed the 5' RACE reads via MiXCR and lists one record per CDR3 protein. The data hold tens of thousands of distinct CDR3 sequences, with 26% observed a single time. Sequenced: naive CD4+ T cells sorted from a lymph node. The receptors were sampled from a female donor with breast cancer. Each CDR3 is given with its conserved first and last residue. D genes are given only for firm matches. Not every row has a clone size; where given, it reads once, few, many or a size class.

TGCGCCAGCAGCCAGGCAGAACAGGGGGCGGGTCAGCCCCAGCATTTT	CASSQAEQGAGQPQHF	few	TRBJ1-5	TRBV4-1	TRBD1
TGTGCCAGCAGCTCAGTGGACAGGGCCAGGGGTTCACCCCTCCACTTT	CASSSVDRARGSPLHF	once	TRBJ1-6	TRBV5-6	TRBD1
TGTGCCAGCAGCTCGCTCGACAGGCCCTTCAACGTCCTGACTTTC	CASSSLDRPFNVLTF	-	TRBJ2-6	TRBV7-9	-
TGCGCCAGCAGCTTGCAGCGGCGTTCCACAGATACGCAGTATTTT	CASSLQRRSTDTQYF	-	TRBJ2-3	TRBV5-1	-
TGTGCCAGCAGCTTCTTGGACAGCACAGATACGCAGTATTTT	CASSFLDSTDTQYF	-	TRBJ2-3	TRBV5-6	-
TGCGCCAGCAGCTTGACGGGACTAGACAATGAGCAGTTCTTC	CASSLTGLDNEQFF	once	TRBJ2-1	TRBV5-1	TRBD2
TGTGCCATCACAGGGACCACAGATACGCAGTATTTT	CAITGTTDTQYF	few	TRBJ2-3	TRBV10-3	-
TGTGCCACCAGGGGATCGGGCAATCGGCCCCAGCATTTT	CATRGSGNRPQHF	few	TRBJ1-5	TRBV24-1	-
TGTGCCATCGGGGGGACGACTACCAACACCGGGGAGCTGTTTTTT	CAIGGTTTNTGELFF	-	TRBJ2-2	TRBV10-3	-
TGTGCCAGCAGCCTACTGGACAGGGATGCTAATGAGCAGTTCTTC	CASSLLDRDANEQFF	-	TRBJ2-1	TRBV5-6	TRBD1
TGTGCCAGCAGCTTTGGGACAGGGGTTGTAGATGAGCAGTTCTTC	CASSFGTGVVDEQFF	few	TRBJ2-1	TRBV7-2	TRBD1
TGTGCCAGCAGTTACTCAGCAAGGACCGAGCAGTACTTC	CASSYSARTEQYF	many	TRBJ2-7	TRBV6-6	-
TGTGCCGGCAGTTTTTCCAGGAATGGCTACACCTTC	CAGSFSRNGYTF	-	TRBJ1-2	TRBV12-3/TRBV12-4	-
TGCGCCAGCAGACCTACAGGGTACCAAGAGACCCAGTACTTC	CASRPTGYQETQYF	many	TRBJ2-5	TRBV5-1	-
TGTGCCAGCAGTGAAATGGAGGACAATCAGCCCCAGCATTTT	CASSEMEDNQPQHF	few	TRBJ1-5	TRBV2	-
TGTGCCATCAGTGACGGTGGGAGAGAGACCCAGTACTTC	CAISDGGRETQYF	few	TRBJ2-5	TRBV10-3	-
TGCAGTGCTAGAGCATTTGGCGGGAGGGATACGCAGTATTTT	CSARAFGGRDTQYF	many	TRBJ2-3	TRBV20-1	TRBD2
TGTGCCAGCAGCCTCCTTCCGGGGGTAGGCTCGGGGAATGAGCAGTTCTTC	CASSLLPGVGSGNEQFF	-	TRBJ2-1	TRBV4-2	-
TGTGCCAGCAGCTTAGCCCGGCGGGATCAAGAGACCCAGTACTTC	CASSLARRDQETQYF	medium-sized	TRBJ2-5	TRBV7-6	-
TGCAGTGCTAAGGTCGTGGGGGGAAATTCACCCCTCCACTTT	CSAKVVGGNSPLHF	medium-sized	TRBJ1-6	TRBV20-1	-
TGTGCCAGCAGTAATCTAGCGGGGGAAGAGACCCAGTACTTC	CASSNLAGEETQYF	-	TRBJ2-5	TRBV12-3/TRBV12-4	TRBD2
TGCGCCAGCAGCCAAGGGGTGGACAGTTGGGACAATGAGCAGTTCTTC	CASSQGVDSWDNEQFF	-	TRBJ2-1	TRBV4-1	-
TGCGCCAGCAGCTTGGGGGCCTCTGGGGCCAACGTCCTGACTTTC	CASSLGASGANVLTF	-	TRBJ2-6	TRBV5-1	-
TGCGCCAGCAGTCGGACTAGCGGGGGAACCGGGGAGCTGTTTTTT	CASSRTSGGTGELFF	few	TRBJ2-2	TRBV10-1	TRBD2
TGCAGCGGACAGGGAGGCGGCGAGCAGTACTTC	CSGQGGGEQYF	-	TRBJ2-7	TRBV29-1	-
TGTGCCTGGAGCTGGGGTTTAGGAGAGACCCAGTACTTC	CAWSWGLGETQYF	few	TRBJ2-5	TRBV30	-
TGTGCCAACCGGGAAGTCGCCGGGGAGCTGTTTTTT	CANREVAGELFF	few	TRBJ2-2	TRBV7-9	-
TGTGCCAGCAGTCCCCGAGGACGGCAGGGGGGCGAGCAGTACTTC	CASSPRGRQGGEQYF	-	TRBJ2-7	TRBV12-3/TRBV12-4	-
TGTGCCAGCAGTGAGGCACGGTTGGGGCAAGAGACCCAGTACTTC	CASSEARLGQETQYF	-	TRBJ2-5	TRBV2	-
TGTGCCAGCGGACCGGACGCCTACGAGCAGTACTTC	CASGPDAYEQYF	few	TRBJ2-7	TRBV6-5	-
TGTGCCAGCAGCGGGACTAGCGGGGGGGTAGATACGCAGTATTTT	CASSGTSGGVDTQYF	-	TRBJ2-3	TRBV12-3/TRBV12-4	TRBD2
TGTGCCAGTAGTCTAGCGTACAAAACCTACGAGCAGTACTTC	CASSLAYKTYEQYF	-	TRBJ2-7	TRBV19	-
TGCGCCAGCAATCTCCAGCGGGATTCTGAAGCTTTCTTT	CASNLQRDSEAFF	-	TRBJ1-1	TRBV4-1	-
TGCGCCAGCAGCCAATTTTCACGAGATTCACCCCTCCACTTT	CASSQFSRDSPLHF	few	TRBJ1-6	TRBV4-3	-
TGTGCCAGCAACAACAGGGGGGGGTATGGCTACACCTTC	CASNNRGGYGYTF	medium-sized	TRBJ1-2	TRBV9	TRBD1
TGCGCCAGCAGCTTGGCTCAGTCGGGCACCGGGGAGCTGTTTTTT	CASSLAQSGTGELFF	-	TRBJ2-2	TRBV5-1	-
TGCGCCAGCAGCCAAGGGCCGGGGGCGGTTTTCAATCAGCCCCAGCATTTT	CASSQGPGAVFNQPQHF	many	TRBJ1-5	TRBV4-1	-
TGCGCCAGCAGCCGCACAGAGGGCGGTGCTTCACCCCTCCACTTT	CASSRTEGGASPLHF	-	TRBJ1-6	TRBV4-3	-
TGTGCCAGCAGCTCCCCCCCAGGGGCGGGAGATACGCAGTATTTT	CASSSPPGAGDTQYF	-	TRBJ2-3	TRBV7-9	-
TGTGCCAGCAGCGTAGTCGGGAGGGCCGGGGATACGCAGTATTTT	CASSVVGRAGDTQYF	few	TRBJ2-3	TRBV9	TRBD2
TGCAGTGCTAGCCGGGAAGATGAGCAGTTCTTC	CSASREDEQFF	once	TRBJ2-1	TRBV20-1	-
TGTGCCAGCAGCGTAACTAGCGGGAGTTACGAGCAGTACTTC	CASSVTSGSYEQYF	-	TRBJ2-7	TRBV7-9	TRBD2
TGTGCCAGCAGTTTAGGGGTTACCACAGATACGCAGTATTTT	CASSLGVTTDTQYF	few	TRBJ2-3	TRBV27	-
TGTGCCACCAGTGTCCAGGGGAAGGGCCTTGAGCAGTTCTTC	CATSVQGKGLEQFF	few	TRBJ2-1	TRBV24-1	-
TGTGCCAGCAGTGTTCCGGCGGGACAGGGGGTTCGTGAGCAGTACTTC	CASSVPAGQGVREQYF	-	TRBJ2-7	TRBV28	TRBD1
TGTGCCAGCAGTGAAGCGGGGGGGAGGTTCCACGAGCAGTACTTC	CASSEAGGRFHEQYF	many	TRBJ2-7	TRBV6-1	TRBD2
TGCAGTGCTAGAGACCCATCTGGGGAATCCTACGAGCAGTACTTC	CSARDPSGESYEQYF	many	TRBJ2-7	TRBV20-1	-
TGCAGCGTTGCCCGTAGCGGGAGTGGCACAGATACGCAGTATTTT	CSVARSGSGTDTQYF	few	TRBJ2-3	TRBV29-1	TRBD2
TGTGCCAGCAGTTTAGTCGGGACAGGGGATTCACCCCTCCACTTT	CASSLVGTGDSPLHF	-	TRBJ1-6	TRBV27	TRBD1
TGTGCCAGCACCGAAATGGGTATCGGGGGTCCAGATACGCAGTATTTT	CASTEMGIGGPDTQYF	few	TRBJ2-3	TRBV7-9	-
TGTGCCAGCAGCCCCGGGGGCCGGAGGAGCTCCTACAATGAGCAGTTCTTC	CASSPGGRRSSYNEQFF	-	TRBJ2-1	TRBV7-2	-
TGCGCCAGCAGCCCCACTCAGGGCCCTGGAAACACCATATATTTT	CASSPTQGPGNTIYF	few	TRBJ1-3	TRBV4-1	-
TGTGCCAGCAGCGTTACTAGCGGCCGGGGGGCCAATGAGCAGTTCTTC	CASSVTSGRGANEQFF	few	TRBJ2-1	TRBV9	TRBD2
TGTGCCAGCAGTTTATTCGGGACAGGGCTATCCGGGGAGCTGTTTTTT	CASSLFGTGLSGELFF	-	TRBJ2-2	TRBV12-3/TRBV12-4	TRBD1
TGTGCCAGCAGTCTGACAGGACTCTACAATGAGCAGTTCTTC	CASSLTGLYNEQFF	-	TRBJ2-1	TRBV28	-
TGTGCCACCAGCAGAGGCTCCGGAGGAGGGGGCTACGAGCAGTACTTC	CATSRGSGGGGYEQYF	few	TRBJ2-7	TRBV15	-
TGTGCCAGCAGCTACTACTCCGCCGGGGACACCATATATTTT	CASSYYSAGDTIYF	-	TRBJ1-3	TRBV7-6	-
TGCAGTGCTTCCCTAGGAAGCACAGATATGCAGTATTTT	CSASLGSTDMQYF	-	TRBJ2-3	TRBV20-1	-
TGCAGTGCTCCTAATCGGGTCAGAATGAACACTGAAGCTTTCTTT	CSAPNRVRMNTEAFF	-	TRBJ1-1	TRBV20-1	-
TGTGCCAGCAGCGGATATGATCAGCCCCAGCATTTT	CASSGYDQPQHF	few	TRBJ1-5	TRBV7-6	-